The present TCR beta chain was sequenced within a study of cytomegalovirus exposure and HLA in healthy donors. Study-wide points: It was reported that the classifier diagnosed cytomegalovirus status with high specificity and sensitivity in both the original and validation cohorts. Being productive about 87% or about 30% of the time was typical of most TCR beta V segments in an earlier analysis.

The PCR was carried out with 60 Vbeta primers and 13 Jbeta primers. Produced via immunoSEQ multiplex PCR; TCRdb's table is partial and in-frame only. This table holds around 190,000 clones, about nine tenths found once. From germline, CDR1 is GTSNPN and CDR2 SVGIG (reference sequence). The CDR3 is made up of 11 amino acids. V shed 2 bases and J shed 4 bases, with 5 bases lying between them. Comment on this clone: Its antigen is undetermined.

This TCR derives from a boy between 2 and 15 years old in good health and CMV-seronegative. The chain joins TRBV30 to TRBJ1-1, with D unclear. What was sequenced was PBMCs. The DNA for the CDR3 is TGTGCCTGGAGTTTGAGCACTGAAGCTTTCTTT. This translates into CAWSLSTEAFF.